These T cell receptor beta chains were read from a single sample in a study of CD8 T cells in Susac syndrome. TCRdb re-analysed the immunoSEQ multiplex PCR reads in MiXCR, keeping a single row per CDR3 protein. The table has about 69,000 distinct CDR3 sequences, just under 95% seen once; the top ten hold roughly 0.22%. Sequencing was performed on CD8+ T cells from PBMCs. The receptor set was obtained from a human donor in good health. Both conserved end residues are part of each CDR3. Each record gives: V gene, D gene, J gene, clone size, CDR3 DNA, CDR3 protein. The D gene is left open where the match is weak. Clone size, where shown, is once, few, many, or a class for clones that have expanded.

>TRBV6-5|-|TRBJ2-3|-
TGTGCCAGCAGTTACAGGGACATCACAGATACGCAGTATTTT
CASSYRDITDTQYF
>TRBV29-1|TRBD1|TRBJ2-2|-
TGCAGCGTTGAACCCGGGACAGGGAGCACCGGGGAGCTGTTTTTT
CSVEPGTGSTGELFF
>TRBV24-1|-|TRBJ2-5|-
TGTGCCACCAGGGAAGGAGAGACCCAGTACTTC
CATREGETQYF
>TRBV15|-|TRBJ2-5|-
TGTGCCACCAGCAGAGAGCGGACTCGTCAAGAGACCCAGTACTTC
CATSRERTRQETQYF
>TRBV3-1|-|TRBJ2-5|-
TGTGCCAGCAGCCAAGATCTAACGGGCCAATCCGGGGAGACCCAGTACTTC
CASSQDLTGQSGETQYF
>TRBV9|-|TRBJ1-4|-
TGTGCCAGCAGCCCTTGGGGAGCAACTAATGAAAAACTGTTTTTT
CASSPWGATNEKLFF
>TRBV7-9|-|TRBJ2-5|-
TGTGCCAGCAGCTTCCGGGGGGCAGAGACCCAGTACTTC
CASSFRGAETQYF
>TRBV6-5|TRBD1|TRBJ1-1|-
TGTGCCAGCACTTCGGACAGGGGGACGGCAGCTTTCTTT
CASTSDRGTAAFF
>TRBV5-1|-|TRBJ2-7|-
TGCGCCAGCAGCTCGATCGAATCCTACGAGCAGTACTTC
CASSSIESYEQYF
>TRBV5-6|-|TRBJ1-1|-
TGTGCCAGCAGCTTGGTTGGGTCGAACACTGAAGCTTTCTTT
CASSLVGSNTEAFF
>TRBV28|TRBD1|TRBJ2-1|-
TGTGCCAGCAGTCACCCCCCGGGACAGGGTTCCTACAATGAGCAGTTCTTC
CASSHPPGQGSYNEQFF
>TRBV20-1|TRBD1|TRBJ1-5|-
TGCAGCCACGGGACAGGGGAACGGGGTCAGCCCCAGCATTTT
CSHGTGERGQPQHF
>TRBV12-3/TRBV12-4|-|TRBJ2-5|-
TGTGCCAGCAGTTTACGGGAGAGAGAGACCCAGTACTTC
CASSLRERETQYF
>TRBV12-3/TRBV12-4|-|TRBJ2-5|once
TGTGCCAGCACCCCCCAGGGGGGGTCAAGACAAGAGACCCAGTACTTC
CASTPQGGSRQETQYF
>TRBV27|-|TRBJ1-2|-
TGTGCCAGCAGTTTGTCCCCTGAAGGGTTCAACTATGGCTACACCTTC
CASSLSPEGFNYGYTF
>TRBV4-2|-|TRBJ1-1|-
TGTGCCAGCAGCCAAGTCTCCCTGAACACTGAAGCTTTCTTT
CASSQVSLNTEAFF
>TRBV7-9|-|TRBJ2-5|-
TGTGCCAGCAGCTGGATAGCGACTCAAGAGACCCAGTACTTC
CASSWIATQETQYF
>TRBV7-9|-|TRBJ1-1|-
TGTGCCAGCAGCATACAGGACAGTGAAGCTTTCTTT
CASSIQDSEAFF
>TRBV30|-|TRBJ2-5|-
TGTGCCTGGAGTGAGGGCAGGTCACAAGAGACCCAGTACTTC
CAWSEGRSQETQYF
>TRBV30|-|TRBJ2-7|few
TGTGCCTGGAGTCTAGGTGACGACGAGCAGTACTTC
CAWSLGDDEQYF
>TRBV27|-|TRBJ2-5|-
TGTGCCAGCGTTGACATCGCGGAGACCCAGTACTTC
CASVDIAETQYF
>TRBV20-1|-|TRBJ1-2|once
TGCAGTGCTAGAGTTACAATCGGGGGTTTGATTACTAGCTACACCTTC
CSARVTIGGLITSYTF